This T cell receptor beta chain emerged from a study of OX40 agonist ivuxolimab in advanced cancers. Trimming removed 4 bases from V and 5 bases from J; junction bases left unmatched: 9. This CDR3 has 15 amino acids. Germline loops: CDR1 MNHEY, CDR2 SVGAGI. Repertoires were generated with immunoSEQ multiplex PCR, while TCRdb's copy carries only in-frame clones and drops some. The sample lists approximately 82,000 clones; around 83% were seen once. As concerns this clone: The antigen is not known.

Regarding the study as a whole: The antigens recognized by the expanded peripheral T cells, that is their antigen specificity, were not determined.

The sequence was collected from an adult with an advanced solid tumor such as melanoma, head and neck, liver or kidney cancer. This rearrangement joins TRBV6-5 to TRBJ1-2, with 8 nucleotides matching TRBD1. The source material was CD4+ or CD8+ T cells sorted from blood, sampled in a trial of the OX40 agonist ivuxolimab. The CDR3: CASSSTGQGGYGYTF. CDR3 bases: TGTGCCAGCAGTTCTACCGGACAGGGAGGTTATGGCTACACCTTC.